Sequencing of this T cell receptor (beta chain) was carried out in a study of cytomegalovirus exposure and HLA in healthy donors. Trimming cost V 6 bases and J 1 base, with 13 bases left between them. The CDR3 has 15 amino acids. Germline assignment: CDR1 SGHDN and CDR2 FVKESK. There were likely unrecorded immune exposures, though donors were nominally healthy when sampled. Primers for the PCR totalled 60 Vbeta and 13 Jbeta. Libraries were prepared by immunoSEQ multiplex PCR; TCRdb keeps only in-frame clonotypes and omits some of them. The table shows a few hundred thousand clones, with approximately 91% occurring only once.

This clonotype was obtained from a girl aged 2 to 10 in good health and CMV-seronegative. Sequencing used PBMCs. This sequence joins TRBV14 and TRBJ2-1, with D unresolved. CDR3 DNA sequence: TGTGCCAGCAGTACAGAGCTGGGTTCCTACAATGAGCAGTTCTTC. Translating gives CASSTELGSYNEQFF.